The 14 T cell receptor beta chains below were found in one sample sequenced in a study of T-cell reconstitution after alpha-beta-depleted transplantation in children. A TCRbeta library incorporating unique molecular identifiers was prepared. TCRdb re-called the PCR reads through MiXCR, storing one row per CDR3 protein. Of tens of thousands of distinct CDR3 sequences listed, 4% to 5% were seen once; the top ten hold approximately 17%. Sequenced here: PBMCs, mostly from graft donor cells, sampled 180 days after TCRalphabeta/CD19-depleted stem cell transplant. These receptors originate from a boy younger than two who had a stem cell transplant for acute myeloid leukemia, so the T cells may come from the graft donor.

This clonotype appeared many times. The chain joins TRBV12-3 or TRBV12-4 to TRBJ2-7, with 7 bases identical to TRBD1. Losses at the gene ends were 4 bases for V and 5 bases for J; bases not matched to a gene: 5. The CDR3 is 13 residues long. The CDR3 coding sequence is TGTGCCAGCAGTTCCGACAGGGTGAACGAGCAGTACTTC. Translation: CASSSDRVNEQYF.

V usage is TRBV7-9 and J usage is TRBJ2-3; 9 bases are shared with TRBD2. Germline V gene lookup returns CDR1 SEHNR and CDR2 FQNEAQ (reference sequence). Trimming took 4 bases from V and 4 from J; bases not matched to a gene: 6. The CDR3 is 15 amino acids. This chain's CDR3 is CASSSRASGADTQYF. CDR3 coding DNA: TGTGCCAGCAGCTCCAGAGCTAGCGGGGCAGATACGCAGTATTTT.

This clonotype was observed at least ten times. The J gene is TRBJ2-7, the V gene TRBV28, with 7 nucleotides matching TRBD2. Per the germline V gene, CDR1 is MDHEN and CDR2 is SYDVKM. The CDR3 is 16 amino acids. Germline trimming cut 6 bases from V and 2 bases from J; bases unmatched to any gene: 13. CDR3: CASSLGGKTQAYEQYV. CDR3 sequence (DNA): TGTGCCAGCAGCCTGGGGGGGAAGACGCAAGCCTACGAGCAGTACGTC.

This clonotype was counted at least ten times. The rearrangement uses TRBV5-5 and TRBJ1-4, with 10 bases fitting TRBD1. Germline V gene lookup returns CDR1 SGHKS and CDR2 YYEKEE (reference sequence). The CDR3 has 13 amino acids. With V trimmed by 7 bases and J by 8 bases, 5 bases remained unmatched. CDR3 sequence reads: CASADRGMEKLFF. CDR3 bases: TGTGCCAGCGCGGACAGGGGGATGGAAAAACTGTTTTTT.

This clonotype was seen ten or more times. The chain uses TRBV5-1 and TRBJ2-5; D assignment may be TRBD1 or TRBD2 (5 bases each). CDR1 is SGHRS, CDR2 YFSETQ, per germline. CDR3 length equals 13 residues. V shed 5 bases and J shed 2 bases, with 10 bases lying between them. Here the CDR3 reads CASRLGVQETQYF. CDR3 nucleotide sequence: TGCGCCAGCAGGCTGGGGGTTCAAGAGACCCAGTACTTC.

In its sample, this clonotype ranks as medium-sized. V usage is TRBV4-2 and J usage is TRBJ1-2; D call uncertain. From germline, CDR1 is LGHNA and CDR2 YNFKEQ. V shed 1 base and J shed 5 bases, with 14 bases lying between them. The CDR3 runs 15 residues. CDR3: CASSQVDSWKYGYTF. The DNA of the CDR3 is TGTGCCAGCAGCCAAGTGGACTCTTGGAAGTATGGCTACACCTTC.

This clonotype has ten or more counts. The chain carries TRBV7-6 and TRBJ2-1, with 9 positions matching TRBD2. The CDR3 is 16 residues long. With 4 bases clipped from V and 2 bases from J, the junction kept 6 bases outside the gene matches. Germline V gene lookup returns CDR1 SGHVS and CDR2 FNYEAQ. CDR3 residues: CASSWAGGPAYNEQFF. The DNA of the CDR3 is TGTGCCAGCAGCTGGGCGGGGGGGCCTGCCTACAATGAGCAGTTCTTC.

There are many counts of this clonotype. This chain uses TRBV19 with TRBJ2-4, with TRBD1 matching 10 bases. V was clipped by 7 bases and J by 7 bases; unmatched bases: 13. The CDR3 extends over 16 amino acids. The germline CDR1 and CDR2 sequences are LNHDA and SQIVND (reference sequence). CDR3 coding DNA: TGTGCCAGTAATCCCCCCGGGACAGGGGCGAAGAACATTCAGTACTTC. This encodes CASNPPGTGAKNIQYF.

The table lists this clonotype with many counts. V gene TRBV7-2 combines with J gene TRBJ1-5; D is possibly TRBD1 (6 bases). Germline assignment: CDR1 SGHTA and CDR2 FQGNSA. The CDR3 extends over 15 amino acids. V was pared by 5 bases and J by 7 bases, with 18 bases between. CDR3 DNA: TGTGCCAGCAGCCCCACACGGAACAGGGACCAGCCCCAGCATTTT. This sequence encodes CASSPTRNRDQPQHF.

This clonotype was seen ten or more times. The V and J genes are TRBV20-1 and TRBJ1-6, with unresolved D. The CDR3 has 14 amino acids. Germline loops: CDR1 DFQATT, CDR2 SNEGSKA (reference sequence). V lost 3 bases to trimming and J lost 8 bases, with 14 bases between them. The CDR3 bases are TGCAGTGCTAGGGTGGGTCTCGGAGATTCACCCCTCCACTTT. Amino acids: CSARVGLGDSPLHF.

This clonotype was observed many times. J is TRBJ2-5 and V is TRBV7-6; the match to TRBD1 covers 7 bases. Germline V gene sequence: CDR1 SGHVS, CDR2 FNYEAQ. There are 14 residues in the CDR3. V shed 2 bases and J 5 bases; nucleotides not matched to a gene: 5. CDR3 sequence: CASSLIVQGETQYF. CDR3 bases: TGTGCCAGCAGCTTAATAGTACAGGGGGAGACCCAGTACTTC.

This clonotype was counted many times. The chain employs TRBV15 and TRBJ2-1, with a tentative D call TRBD1 (7 bases). The V and J ends lost 0 bases and 4 bases respectively, with 16 bases between them. Germline V gives CDR1 LNHNV, CDR2 YYDKDF (reference sequence). The CDR3 loop spans 17 amino acids. CDR3 in amino acids: CATSRDGRGVVYNEQFF. The DNA of the CDR3 is TGTGCCACCAGCAGAGATGGCAGGGGGGTAGTTTACAATGAGCAGTTCTTC.

This clonotype was seen at least ten times. The rearrangement joins TRBV5-1 to TRBJ2-1, with 10 bases that match TRBD1. The CDR3 contains 15 residues. Germline CDR1 reads SGHRS; CDR2 reads YFSETQ. Trimming at V came to 3 bases and at J to 4 bases, leaving 4 bases not matched to a gene. CDR3 DNA sequence: TGCGCCAGCAGCTATCCGGGACAGGGGTACAATGAGCAGTTCTTC. It is translated as CASSYPGQGYNEQFF.

This clonotype was picked up many times. J is TRBJ2-1 and V is TRBV28; 9 bases map to TRBD1. The CDR3 is 14 residues long. CDR1 and CDR2 (germline): MDHEN, SYDVKM. The ends lost 3 bases at V and 6 bases at J; junction bases unmatched: 3. The CDR3 region has the DNA TGTGCCAGCAGTTTCCACAGGGGGCCCAATGAGCAGTTCTTC. Translating gives CASSFHRGPNEQFF.